One T cell receptor (beta chain) is described in this entry. Its target is unknown. Germline CDR1 reads ENHRY; CDR2 reads SYGVKD. V gave up 6 bases and J gave up 7 bases, with 10 bases separating them. This CDR3 has 12 residues. The entry originates in a study of immune evolution from preneoplasia to lung adenocarcinoma. Broader study findings: Later-stage lesions appeared to have more T cells, more diversity, less clonality.

The assay was immunoSEQ multiplex PCR, and TCRdb's table has in-frame clones only and misses some. The table records some 10,000 clones, over 70% of them present only once. The V gene is TRBV10-3, the J gene TRBJ2-1; unclear D gene. The sequenced material came from FFPE lung adenocarcinoma in situ tissue. This sequence was found in a person aged 60 to 80 with lung adenocarcinoma. The CDR3 coding sequence is TGTGCCATCAGCCAGACCAATAATGAGCAGTTCTTC. Protein product: CAISQTNNEQFF.